Shown below are 16 T cell receptor beta chains from a single sample sequenced in a study of shared clonotypes between healthy human individuals. The table came from immunoSEQ multiplex PCR; TCRdb's copy has only in-frame clones and leaves some out. The data hold about 480,000 clones, with about four fifths observed a single time. Sequences were obtained from PBMCs. Receptor source: a woman aged 40 to 50 in good health. Some clones in this sample may be carry-over from other donors' samples.

This chain connects TRBV28 to TRBJ2-1, with 8 nucleotides matching TRBD1. Germline CDR1 is MDHEN and CDR2 is SYDVKM. The V segment lost 6 bases and the J segment 3 bases; nucleotides outside the gene matches: 10. The CDR3 runs 16 residues. Written as DNA, the CDR3 is TGTGCCAGCAGAGACCAGACAGGGGTCGACTACAATGAGCAGTTCTTC. This encodes CASRDQTGVDYNEQFF.

The rearrangement joins TRBV5-4 to TRBJ2-2; D remains unclear. The CDR3 covers 13 residues. Per the germline V gene, CDR1 is SGHNT and CDR2 is YYREEE (reference sequence). V lost 1 base, J lost 8 bases, and 9 bases lay in between. CDR3 region: CASSLRSPGELFF. In DNA form, the CDR3 reads TGTGCCAGCAGCTTGCGCAGTCCGGGGGAGCTGTTTTTT.

The chain is built from TRBV5-1 and TRBJ2-7; D call uncertain. The CDR3 is 15 amino acids. Per germline, CDR1 SGHRS and CDR2 YFSETQ. V lost 0 bases, J lost 3 bases, and 13 bases lay in between. Written as DNA, the CDR3 is TGCGCCAGCAGCTTGGCGAGCCGCCTGCACTACGAGCAGTACTTC. As protein: CASSLASRLHYEQYF.

This chain links TRBV6-1 with TRBJ2-7; D possibly corresponds to TRBD1 (6 bases). The V gene lost 0 bases and the J gene lost 6 bases, with 12 bases spanning the gap. The CDR3 has 14 residues. Germline loops: CDR1 MNHNS, CDR2 SASEGT. CDR3 sequence (DNA): TGTGCCAGCAGTGAAGCCGGAGTGGGGGCCGAGCAGTACTTC. It is translated as CASSEAGVGAEQYF.

This sequence joins TRBV18 and TRBJ2-2; the D is unclear. In germline, CDR1 is KGHSH, CDR2 LQKENI. There are 13 residues in the CDR3. With 5 bases removed from V and 0 bases from J, the gap between germline ends came to 4 bases. The CDR3 DNA follows: TGTGCCAGCTCATCGACGAACACCGGGGAGCTGTTTTTT. This codes for CASSSTNTGELFF.

This clone was found many times. The V call is TRBV7-9, the J call TRBJ2-2, with 9 bases aligning to TRBD1. The CDR3 totals 17 residues. Trimming at V came to 5 bases and at J to 6 bases, leaving 13 bases not matched to a gene. Germline V gene data show CDR1 as SEHNR and CDR2 as FQNEAQ (reference sequence). CDR3 region: CASSPHRGRVSAGELFF. Written as DNA, the CDR3 is TGTGCCAGCAGCCCTCACAGGGGGCGCGTTTCGGCCGGGGAGCTGTTTTTT.

V gene TRBV19 combines with J gene TRBJ2-7; the D gene is possibly TRBD2 (5 bases). Trimming cost V 8 bases and J 2 bases, with 16 bases left between them. The V gene's germline CDR1 is LNHDA and CDR2 SQIVND (reference sequence). The CDR3 totals 14 residues. The chain's CDR3 is CASAPSFGPYEQYF. The CDR3 DNA sequence: TGTGCCAGTGCCCCTAGCTTCGGACCCTACGAGCAGTACTTC.

The rearrangement uses TRBV9 and TRBJ2-5, with TRBD1 matching 11 bases. Germline V gene lookup returns CDR1 SGDLS and CDR2 YYNGEE. The CDR3 length is 17 residues. J lost 4 bases, V lost 4 bases, and 12 bases had no gene match. The CDR3 DNA sequence: TGTGCCAGCAGCCTAGGCCGGACAGGGGGCGCGTTAGAGACCCAGTACTTC. Translation gives CASSLGRTGGALETQYF.

V gene TRBV15 combines with J gene TRBJ1-5; D is perhaps TRBD1 (5 bases). Germline CDR1 LNHNV, CDR2 YYDKDF (reference sequence). The CDR3 sequence is 15 residues long. Trimming cost V 0 bases and J 6 bases, with 12 bases left between them. The CDR3 nucleotides are TGTGCCACCAGCAGAGATCAGCAGGGACGTCAGCCCCAGCATTTT. This encodes CATSRDQQGRQPQHF. Complete variable domain (other parts from reference TRBV15 and TRBJ1-5): DAMVIQNPRYQVTQFGKPVTLSCSQTLNHNVMYWYQQKSSQAPKLLFHYYDKDFNNEADTPDNFQSRRPNTSFCFLDIRSPGLGDTAMYLCATSRDQQGRQPQHFGDGTRLSIL.

This chain links TRBV6-1 with TRBJ2-7; weak D call: TRBD1 (6 bases). V gave up 2 bases and J gave up 0 bases, with 17 bases separating them. From germline, CDR1 is MNHNS and CDR2 SASEGT. CDR3 length: 17 amino acids. The CDR3 here is CASSEPRQAASSYEQYF. CDR3 DNA: TGTGCCAGCAGTGAACCCCGACAGGCCGCTTCCTCCTACGAGCAGTACTTC.

The V call is TRBV2, the J call TRBJ2-1, with a weak D call TRBD2 (5 bases). Germline-derived CDR1 and CDR2 are SNHLY and FYNNEI. Trimming removed 5 bases at V and 7 bases at J, with 18 bases between. This CDR3 is 15 amino acids long. This CDR3 is CASSRTPPILNEQFF. In DNA form, the CDR3 reads TGTGCCAGCAGTCGGACTCCCCCTATTTTAAATGAGCAGTTCTTC.

The rearrangement links TRBV25-1 to TRBJ2-7; the match to TRBD1 covers 9 bases. CDR1 MGHDK and CDR2 SYGVNS come from the germline V gene. Germline trimming cut 3 bases from V and 5 bases from J; bases unmatched to any gene: 2. CDR3 length equals 13 residues. The CDR3 DNA reads as TGTGCCAGCAGTGACGGACAGGGGAACGAGCAGTACTTC. This sequence encodes CASSDGQGNEQYF.

This clone was counted between two and nine times. The junction does not match germline at one end; this may be a read error. The CDR3 spells CASSDSAESNTGELFF. Written as DNA, the CDR3 is TGTGCCAGCAGTGACTCGGCGGAGTCCAACACCGGGGAGCTGTTTTTT. V usage is TRBV6-6 and J usage is TRBJ2-2; D not resolved. The CDR3 contains 16 residues. Looked up from germline, CDR1 is MNHNY and CDR2 is SVGAGI (reference sequence).

The chain employs TRBV28 and TRBJ2-6; D is unresolved. From germline, CDR1 is MDHEN and CDR2 SYDVKM. The CDR3 totals 17 residues. Trimming removed 3 bases at V and 3 bases at J, with 15 bases between. The CDR3 nucleotides are TGTGCCAGCAGTTTCATGAGCAGTGCTAGTGGGGCCAACGTCCTGACTTTC. Translated: CASSFMSSASGANVLTF.

V usage is TRBV6-5 and J usage is TRBJ2-7, with D tentatively TRBD1 or TRBD2 (5 bases each). This CDR3 comprises 13 residues. V was clipped by 0 bases and J by 6 bases, with 9 bases between them. The V gene's germline CDR1 is MNHEY and CDR2 SVGAGI. CDR3 sequence (DNA): TGTGCCAGCAGTTACTCGAAGGGGACCGAGCAGTACTTC. Translated, it gives CASSYSKGTEQYF.

This clone was detected once. The chain couples TRBV9 to TRBJ2-5, with a tentative D call TRBD1 (6 bases). This CDR3 contains 14 residues. The ends were cut back, 3 bases at V and 0 bases at J, with 9 bases in the middle. The V gene's germline CDR1 is SGDLS and CDR2 YYNGEE. CDR3 DNA: TGTGCCAGCAGCGCCACAGGGTACCAAGAGACCCAGTACTTC. Residues: CASSATGYQETQYF.